Following are 27 T cell receptor beta chains from one sample sequenced in a study of blood T cell repertoires in COVID-19. Only in-frame clones appear in the TCRdb table, and some are missing; sequencing was by immunoSEQ multiplex PCR. In the table there are under 200,000 clones, 85% to 90% of which are singletons. The sequenced material came from peripheral blood. The source is a woman aged 70 to 79 with acute or convalescent COVID-19.

The chain combines TRBV18 with TRBJ1-3; 7 bases match TRBD1. V shed 2 bases, J shed 0 bases, and the junction held 1 base outside the gene matches. Per the germline V gene, CDR1 is KGHSH and CDR2 is LQKENI. This CDR3 region has 15 residues. The CDR3 DNA reads TGTGCCAGCTCACCAGGGACAGTCTCTGGAAACACCATATATTTT. Translated: CASSPGTVSGNTIYF.

The gene calls are TRBV4-3 and TRBJ2-7; TRBD1 matches 7 bases. Per germline, CDR1 LGHNA and CDR2 YSLEER. J gave up 3 bases and V 1 base, and 9 bases lay outside the gene matches. CDR3 length: 16 amino acids. The CDR3 protein is CASSQAPGQSIYEQYF. CDR3 DNA sequence: TGCGCCAGCAGCCAAGCTCCGGGACAGAGTATCTACGAGCAGTACTTC.

This clone was recorded once. The gene calls are TRBV28 and TRBJ2-3, with 13 bases that match TRBD2. This CDR3 spans 17 amino acids. The germline V gene has CDR1 MDHEN and CDR2 SYDVKM. Losses at the gene ends were 3 bases for V and 5 bases for J; bases not matched to a gene: 8. The CDR3 sequence: CASSFAGLAGEEDTQYF. The CDR3 nucleotides are TGTGCCAGCAGTTTTGCCGGACTAGCGGGAGAGGAAGATACGCAGTATTTT.

The rearrangement joins TRBV7-2 to TRBJ1-1; TRBD1 matches 9 bases. The germline V gene encodes CDR1 SGHTA and CDR2 FQGNSA. CDR3 length: 14 amino acids. The J segment lost 1 base and the V segment lost 5 bases, leaving 2 bases of the junction unmatched. The CDR3, as DNA: TGTGCCAGCAGCCCACAGGGGGCGAACACTGAAGCTTTCTTT. Translating gives CASSPQGANTEAFF.

The CDR3 region has the DNA TGTGCCAGCAGCTTTGACAGAGAGACCCAGTACTTC. Residues: CASSFDRETQYF. J is TRBJ2-5 and V is TRBV7-8; the D gene is possibly TRBD1 (5 bases). The germline gives CDR1 SGHVS, CDR2 FQNEAQ. Trimming took off 3 bases at V and 4 bases at J, with 6 bases between the two ends. This CDR3 has 12 amino acids.

The rearrangement joins TRBV12-3 or TRBV12-4 to TRBJ1-1; D may be TRBD1 (5 bases). This CDR3 comprises 13 residues. Trimming left V 6 bases short and J 7 bases short, with 15 bases between. The chain's CDR3 is CASRTTGVGEAFF. The CDR3 coding sequence is TGTGCCAGCAGGACAACAGGAGTGGGTGAAGCTTTCTTT.

The chain combines TRBV12-3 or TRBV12-4 with TRBJ1-5, with 9 bases aligning to TRBD1. With V trimmed by 6 bases and J by 4 bases, 1 base remained unmatched. The CDR3 runs to 13 residues. The CDR3 is CASSGQGNQPQHF. The CDR3 region has the DNA TGTGCCAGCAGCGGACAGGGGAATCAGCCCCAGCATTTT.

This rearrangement joins TRBV19 to TRBJ1-4; D is unclear. The germline CDR1 and CDR2 sequences are LNHDA and SQIVND (reference sequence). Trimming removed 6 bases from V and 4 bases from J, with 12 bases in between. The CDR3 has 14 residues. This CDR3 reads CASREQPFNEKLFF. DNA for the CDR3: TGTGCCAGTAGGGAACAGCCTTTTAATGAAAAACTGTTTTTT.

The CDR3 protein is CASSQEQGAGEQYF. The DNA of the CDR3 is TGTGCCAGCAGCCAAGAACAGGGGGCTGGGGAGCAGTACTTC. The V gene is TRBV3-1 (or the pseudogene TRBV3-2), the J gene TRBJ2-7, with 9 bases identical to TRBD1. V was clipped by 0 bases and J by 7 bases; unmatched bases: 4. Germline values: CDR1 LGHDT, CDR2 YNNKEL (reference sequence). CDR3 length: 14 amino acids.

V gene TRBV18 combines with J gene TRBJ2-3, with 7 nucleotides matching TRBD2. CDR1 KGHSH and CDR2 LQKENI come from the germline V gene. The V gene end was trimmed by 0 bases and the J gene end by 14 bases; junction bases not matched to a gene: 11. CDR3 length equals 14 residues. The CDR3 DNA follows: TGTGCCAGCTCACCACCGCTTTATAGAGCGGGAACGTATTTT. Its translation is CASSPPLYRAGTYF. Filled out from reference TRBV18 and TRBJ2-3, the complete variable domain reads NAGVMQNPRHLVRRRGQEARLRCSPMKGHSHVYWYRQLPEEGLKFMVYLQKENIIDESGMPKERFSAEFPKEGPSILRIQQVVRGDSAAYFCASSPPLYRAGTYFGPGTRLTVL.

CDR3 protein: CASSQGIMTTNSPLHF. CDR3 sequence (DNA): TGTGCCAGTAGCCAGGGGATCATGACGACTAATTCACCCCTCCACTTT. This sequence joins TRBV19 and TRBJ1-6, with TRBD1 as a possible D gene (6 bases). The length of the CDR3 is 16 residues. CDR1 LNHDA and CDR2 SQIVND come from the germline V gene (reference sequence). V lost 6 bases and J lost 6, with 18 bases in between.

V gene TRBV4-1 combines with J gene TRBJ2-1; 9 positions match TRBD1. Unmatched junction bases numbered 8, after V lost 1 base and J lost 1 base. CDR3 length: 18 amino acids. Looked up from germline, CDR1 is MGHRA and CDR2 is YSYEKL. The CDR3 DNA follows: TGCGCCAGCAGCCAAGTCGGTCCGGGACAGGGTTCCTACAATGAGCAGTTCTTC. This sequence encodes CASSQVGPGQGSYNEQFF.

This clone occurred once. The chain carries TRBV10-2 and TRBJ2-7; 9 nucleotides line up with TRBD1. This CDR3 contains 14 residues. CDR1 is WSHSY, CDR2 SAAADI, per germline. V gave up 6 bases and J gave up 2 bases; unmatched junction bases: 5. The chain's CDR3 is CASRDRGSPYEQYF. The CDR3 nucleotides are TGCGCCAGCAGGGACAGGGGTTCCCCCTACGAGCAGTACTTC.

In this sample, this clone turned up once. Written as DNA, the CDR3 is TGTGCCAGCAGCTCGGCGACAGCCTACGAGCAGTACTTC. Its translation is CASSSATAYEQYF. V and J are TRBV7-2 and TRBJ2-7, with D perhaps TRBD1 (5 bases). Germline V gives CDR1 SGHTA, CDR2 FQGNSA. Trimming cost V 4 bases and J 2 bases, with 9 bases left between them. There are 13 residues in the CDR3.

This chain uses TRBV7-9 with TRBJ2-7, with D hard to call. CDR1 is SEHNR, CDR2 FQNEAQ, per germline (reference sequence). This CDR3 region has 12 residues. V lost 5 bases and J lost 4, with 9 bases in between. The CDR3 loop is CASSQNVYEQYF. CDR3 bases: TGTGCCAGCAGCCAAAATGTTTACGAGCAGTACTTC. Together with reference TRBV7-9 and TRBJ2-7, the CDR3 gives the full variable domain: DTGVSQNPRHKITKRGQNVTFRCDPISEHNRLYWYRQTLGQGPEFLTYFQNEAQLEKSRLLSDRFSAERPKGSFSTLEIQRTEQGDSAMYLCASSQNVYEQYFGPGTRLTVT.

In regard to this clone: The germline gene is not matched at one end of the junction; a read error may be the cause. The chain couples TRBV7-2 to TRBJ2-7, with D possibly matching TRBD1 (6 bases). The CDR3 loop spans 12 amino acids. CDR1 is SGHTA, CDR2 FQGNSA, per germline. The CDR3: CASSLVGDKQYF. The CDR3 DNA reads TGTGCCAGCAGTTTAGTAGGGGACAAGCAGTACTTC. The full variable domain, its missing parts supplied by reference TRBV7-2 and TRBJ2-7, is GAGVSQSPSNKVTEKGKDVELRCDPISGHTALYWYRQSLGQGLEFLIYFQGNSAPDKSGLPSDRFSAERTGGSVSTLTIQRTQQEDSAVYLCASSLVGDKQYFGPGTRLTVT.

This clone is judged medium-sized. The chain employs TRBV11-2 and TRBJ2-3; 7 bases are shared with TRBD2. In germline, CDR1 is SGHAT, CDR2 FQNNGV. With V trimmed by 1 base and J by 4 bases, 11 bases remained unmatched. This CDR3 is built from 17 residues. The CDR3 is CASSLGGAGELADTQYF. CDR3 DNA sequence: TGTGCCAGCAGCTTAGGAGGCGCGGGGGAATTAGCAGATACGCAGTATTTT. Full variable domain (remainder filled in from reference TRBV11-2 and TRBJ2-3): EAGVAQSPRYKIIEKRQSVAFWCNPISGHATLYWYQQILGQGPKLLIQFQNNGVVDDSQLPKDRFSAERLKGVDSTLKIQPAKLEDSAVYLCASSLGGAGELADTQYFGPGTRLTVL.

The count of this clone is one. The CDR3: CASSYSDRGRGEQYF. The CDR3 coding sequence is TGTGCCAGCAGTTACTCGGACAGGGGGCGTGGGGAGCAGTACTTC. The rearrangement links TRBV6-2 or TRBV6-3 to TRBJ2-7, with 11 bases lining up with TRBD1. The germline CDR1 and CDR2 sequences are MNHEY and SVGEGT. The CDR3 contains 15 residues. Unmatched junction bases numbered 5, after V lost 0 bases and J lost 7 bases.

Concerning this clone itself: Other DNA sequences of this sample code for an identical CDR3. The gene calls are TRBV6-5 and TRBJ2-7; D call uncertain. Germline V gene sequence: CDR1 MNHEY, CDR2 SVGAGI. Trimming left V 5 bases short and J 0 bases short, with 11 bases between. The CDR3 is made up of 14 amino acids. Here the CDR3 reads CASSPSPGSYEQYF. CDR3 nucleotide sequence: TGTGCCAGCAGTCCCTCGCCAGGCTCCTACGAGCAGTACTTC.

The rearrangement uses TRBV19 and TRBJ2-7; D ambiguous. The CDR3 loop spans 15 amino acids. CDR1 LNHDA and CDR2 SQIVND come from the germline V gene (reference sequence). The V end lost 5 bases, the J end lost 0 bases, and 14 bases lay between the germline ends. Here the CDR3 reads CASSAVIQDSYEQYF. CDR3 coding DNA: TGTGCCAGTAGTGCCGTAATACAAGACTCCTACGAGCAGTACTTC.

The V gene is TRBV5-6, the J gene TRBJ2-5, with D possibly matching TRBD2 (5 bases). This CDR3 region has 12 residues. Germline CDR1 SGHDT, CDR2 YYEEEE. V was pared by 2 bases and J by 5 bases, with 7 bases between. The DNA for the CDR3 is TGTGCCAGCAGCTTCGGCGGGGAGACCCAGTACTTC. Translation: CASSFGGETQYF.

As DNA, the CDR3 is TGCGCCAGCAGCCCAGGGGACAGGGGATACGAGCAGTACTTC. Translation: CASSPGDRGYEQYF. The chain combines TRBV5-1 with TRBJ2-7; 10 nucleotides match TRBD1. The germline V gene has CDR1 SGHRS and CDR2 YFSETQ. After removal of 4 bases from V and 4 bases from J, the junction contained 5 bases not matched to a gene. CDR3 length: 14 residues.

The chain has TRBV4-2 and TRBJ2-7; perhaps TRBD2 as D (5 bases). V gave up 0 bases and J gave up 7 bases, with 10 bases separating them. This CDR3 region has 13 residues. Germline V gives CDR1 LGHNA, CDR2 YNFKEQ. The DNA for the CDR3 is TGTGCCAGCAGCCAAGACCGGACGGGGGAGCAGTACTTC. Translation: CASSQDRTGEQYF.

This clone has only one observation. This chain uses TRBV2 with TRBJ2-3, with D possibly being TRBD1 (5 bases). Germline lookup yields CDR1 SNHLY and CDR2 FYNNEI. V was pared by 5 bases and J by 2 bases, with 20 bases between. The CDR3 is 17 residues long. CDR3 amino acids: CASSRQGRNSATDTQYF. CDR3 nucleotide sequence: TGTGCCAGCAGTCGGCAGGGTCGAAATTCGGCCACAGATACGCAGTATTTT.

The gene calls are TRBV2 and TRBJ2-3; maybe TRBD2 (5 bases). CDR3 length: 13 residues. Germline CDR1 reads SNHLY; CDR2 reads FYNNEI. V lost 0 bases and J lost 6, with 7 bases in between. The CDR3 DNA sequence: TGTGCCAGCAGTGAAGCGCGGGCCGATACGCAGTATTTT. Protein: CASSEARADTQYF.

This clone has a single count. The chain recombines TRBV28 with TRBJ2-7, with a weak D call TRBD1 (6 bases). The CDR3 consists of 12 residues. The germline V gene encodes CDR1 MDHEN and CDR2 SYDVKM. V lost 6 bases and J lost 3, with 9 bases in between. CDR3 nucleotide sequence: TGTGCCAGCAGCAACAGGGTCTACGAGCAGTACTTC. The encoded protein is CASSNRVYEQYF.

The chain links TRBV5-1 to TRBJ1-2, with 9 positions matching TRBD1. The V gene's germline CDR1 is SGHRS and CDR2 YFSETQ. J gave up 5 bases and V 3 bases, and 8 bases lay outside the gene matches. The length of the CDR3 is 15 residues. CDR3 sequence reads: CASSSGTGLGYGYTF. CDR3 DNA: TGCGCCAGCAGCTCGGGGACAGGGTTGGGATATGGCTACACCTTC.